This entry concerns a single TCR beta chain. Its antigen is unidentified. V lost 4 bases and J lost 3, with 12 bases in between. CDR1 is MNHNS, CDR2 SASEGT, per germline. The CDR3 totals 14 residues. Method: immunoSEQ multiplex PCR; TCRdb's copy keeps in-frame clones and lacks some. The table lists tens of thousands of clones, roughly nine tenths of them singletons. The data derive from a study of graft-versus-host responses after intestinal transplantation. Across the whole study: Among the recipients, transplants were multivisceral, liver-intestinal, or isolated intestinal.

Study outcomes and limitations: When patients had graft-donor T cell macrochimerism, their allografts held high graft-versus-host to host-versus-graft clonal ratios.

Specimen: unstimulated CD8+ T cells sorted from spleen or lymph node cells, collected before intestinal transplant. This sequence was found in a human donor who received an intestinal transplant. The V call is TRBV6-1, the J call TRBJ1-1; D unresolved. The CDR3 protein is CASSVATGDTEAFF. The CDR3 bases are TGTGCCAGCAGTGTGGCCACCGGGGACACTGAAGCTTTCTTT.